In its sample, the clone carrying this T cell receptor beta chain was seen a few times. This entry belongs to a study of blood T cell repertoires in COVID-19. On the study more broadly: There were acute and convalescent COVID-19 samples, and they came from the United States, Italy and Spain. The analysed material was cDNA or gDNA that came from T cells, B-cell-depleted T cells, or PBMCs.

Authors' analysis steps: It was from reference gene primer amplification that nucleated cell counts were estimated. This table comes from immunoSEQ multiplex PCR, and its TCRdb copy is limited to in-frame clones, with some not included. D and trimming were read from the DNA, whereas the V and J calls and clone size are those reported in that table. The sample shows about 46,000 clones, roughly 88% of them seen only once. The specimen sequenced was peripheral blood. This clonotype was obtained from a man in his fifties with acute or convalescent COVID-19.

DNA for the CDR3: TGTGCCAGCAGCCGAGGAGACTTAAACTATGGCTACACCTTC. It encodes CASSRGDLNYGYTF. The chain carries TRBV3-1 (or the pseudogene TRBV3-2) and TRBJ1-2; no clear D. Germline V gene data show CDR1 as LGHDT and CDR2 as YNNKEL (reference sequence). The CDR3 is 14 amino acids. Trimming shortened V by 4 bases and J by 2 bases, and 11 bases separated the two germline ends.